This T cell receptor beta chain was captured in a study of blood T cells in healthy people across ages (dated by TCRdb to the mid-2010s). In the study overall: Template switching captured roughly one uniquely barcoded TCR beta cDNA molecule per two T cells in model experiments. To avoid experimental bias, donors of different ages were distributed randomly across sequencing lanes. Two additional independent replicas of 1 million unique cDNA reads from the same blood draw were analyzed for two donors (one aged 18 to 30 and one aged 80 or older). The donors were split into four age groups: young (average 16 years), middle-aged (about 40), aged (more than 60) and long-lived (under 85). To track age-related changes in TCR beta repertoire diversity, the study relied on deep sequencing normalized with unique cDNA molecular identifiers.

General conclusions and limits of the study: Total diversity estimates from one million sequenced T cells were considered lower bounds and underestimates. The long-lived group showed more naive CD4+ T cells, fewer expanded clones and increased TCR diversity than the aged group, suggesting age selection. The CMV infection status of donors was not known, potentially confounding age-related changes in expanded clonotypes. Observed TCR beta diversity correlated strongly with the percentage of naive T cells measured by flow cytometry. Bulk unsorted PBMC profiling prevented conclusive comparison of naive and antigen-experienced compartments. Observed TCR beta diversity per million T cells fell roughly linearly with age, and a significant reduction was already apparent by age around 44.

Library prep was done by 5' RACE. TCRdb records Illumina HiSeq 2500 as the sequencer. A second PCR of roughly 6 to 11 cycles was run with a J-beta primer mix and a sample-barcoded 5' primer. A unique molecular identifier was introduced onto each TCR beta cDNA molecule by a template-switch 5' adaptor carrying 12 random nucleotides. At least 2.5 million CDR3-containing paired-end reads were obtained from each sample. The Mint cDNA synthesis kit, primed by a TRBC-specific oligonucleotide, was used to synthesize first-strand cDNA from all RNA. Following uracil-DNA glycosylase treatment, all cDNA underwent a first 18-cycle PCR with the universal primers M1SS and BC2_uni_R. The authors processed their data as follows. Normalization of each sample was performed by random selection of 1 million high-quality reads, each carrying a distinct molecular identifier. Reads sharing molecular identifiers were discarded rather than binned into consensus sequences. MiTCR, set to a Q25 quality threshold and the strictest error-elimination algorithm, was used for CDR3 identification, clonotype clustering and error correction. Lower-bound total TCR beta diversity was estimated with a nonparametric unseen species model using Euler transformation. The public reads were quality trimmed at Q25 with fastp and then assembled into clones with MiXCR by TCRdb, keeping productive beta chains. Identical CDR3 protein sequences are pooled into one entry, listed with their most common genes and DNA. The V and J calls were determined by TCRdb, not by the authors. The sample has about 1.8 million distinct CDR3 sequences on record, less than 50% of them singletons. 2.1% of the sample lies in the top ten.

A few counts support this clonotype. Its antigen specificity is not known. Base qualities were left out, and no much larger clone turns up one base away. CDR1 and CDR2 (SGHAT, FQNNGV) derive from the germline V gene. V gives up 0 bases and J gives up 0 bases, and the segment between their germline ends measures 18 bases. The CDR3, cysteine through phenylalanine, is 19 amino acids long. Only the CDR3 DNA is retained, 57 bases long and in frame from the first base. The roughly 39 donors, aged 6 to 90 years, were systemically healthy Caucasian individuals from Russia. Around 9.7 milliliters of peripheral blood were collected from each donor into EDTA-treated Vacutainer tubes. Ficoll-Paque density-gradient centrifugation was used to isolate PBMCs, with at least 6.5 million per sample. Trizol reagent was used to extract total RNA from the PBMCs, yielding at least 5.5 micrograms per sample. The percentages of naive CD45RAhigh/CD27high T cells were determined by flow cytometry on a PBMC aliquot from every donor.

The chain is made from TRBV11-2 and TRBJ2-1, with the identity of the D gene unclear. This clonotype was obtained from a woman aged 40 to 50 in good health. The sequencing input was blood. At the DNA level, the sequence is TGTGCCAGCAGCTTAGATCGTCGGTCTCACGCTGACTCCTACAATGAGCAGTTCTTC. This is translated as CASSLDRRSHADSYNEQFF.